This T cell receptor (beta chain) is drawn from a study of blood T cell repertoires in COVID-19. The CDR3 has 14 residues. Germline assignment: CDR1 LGHDT and CDR2 YNNKEL (reference sequence). J gave up 5 bases and V 7 bases, and 9 bases lay outside the gene matches. In the study's own analysis: The authors estimated nucleated cell counts from reference gene primer amplification. Here immunoSEQ multiplex PCR was the method, and the copy in TCRdb shows in-frame clones only, minus some. V and J calls and clone size are those listed in that table; D and trimming were worked out from the DNA. Seen here are 100,000 to 150,000 clones, 80% to 85% observed once, and the top ten hold around 4%.

The chain has TRBV3-1 (or the pseudogene TRBV3-2) and TRBJ2-5; 8 bases map to TRBD2. The receptor was isolated from a woman in her forties or fifties with acute or convalescent COVID-19. Input material: peripheral blood. The CDR3 reads CASTTGTRGETQYF. For the CDR3, the DNA is TGTGCCAGCACAACCGGGACTAGAGGGGAGACCCAGTACTTC.